Listed here are 31 T cell receptor beta chains from one sample, sequenced in a study of Graves' ophthalmopathy and Graves' hyperthyroidism (dated by TCRdb to the late 2010s). TCRdb names Illumina HiSeq 2000 as the instrument used. For repertoire sequencing, TCR beta CDR3 regions were amplified from RNA transcripts. The first round of RT-PCR was done with HTBI primers and the Qiagen OneStep RT-PCR kit, and was followed by a second round of multiplex PCR, then size selection and purification. TCRdb passed the public sequencing reads through fastp at Q25 and MiXCR, retaining productive beta sequences. Under each unique CDR3 protein, matching rows form one entry showing the most common genes and DNA. This sample is represented by roughly 500,000 distinct CDR3 sequences; 13% to 15% of them were singletons. Roughly 10% of the sample lies in the top ten. Sequenced: blood. The source of these receptors is a woman in her 30s with Graves' ophthalmopathy. Donor details come from another sample of the same person, matched by shared clones.

This clonotype was detected many times. The genes are TRBV29-1 and TRBJ1-1, with D possibly being TRBD1 (5 bases). The germline V gene has CDR1 SQVTM and CDR2 ANQGSEA. V lost 7 bases to trimming and J lost 2 bases, with 20 bases between them. This CDR3 has 15 amino acids. The CDR3 coding sequence is TGCAGCGGCCGAACTCAGGGCCTAATCAACACTGAAGCTTTCTTT. Amino acids: CSGRTQGLINTEAFF. The full variable domain, rest sourced from reference TRBV29-1 and TRBJ1-1, is SAVISQKPSRDICQRGTSLTIQCQVDSQVTMMFWYRQQPGQSLTLIATANQGSEATYESGFVIDKFPISRPNLTFSTLTVSNMSPEDSSIYLCSGRTQGLINTEAFFGQGTRLTVV.

This clonotype occurred a few times. V and J are TRBV4-1 and TRBJ1-5, with D perhaps TRBD1 (5 bases). The CDR3 runs 15 residues. V gave up 0 bases and J gave up 7 bases, with 13 bases separating them. CDR1 and CDR2 (germline): MGHRA, YSYEKL. The chain's CDR3 is CASSQEPGIGQPQHF. CDR3 DNA: TGCGCCAGCAGCCAAGAGCCAGGGATAGGACAGCCCCAGCATTTT.

This clonotype was observed at least ten times. CDR3 in DNA: TGTGCCACCAGTAGTGGACAGGGGGGGAACATTCAGTACTTC. Its translation is CATSSGQGGNIQYF. The rearrangement joins TRBV24-1 to TRBJ2-4, with 10 nucleotides matching TRBD1. V lost 6 bases and J lost 7; bases outside the gene matches: 5. From germline, CDR1 is KGHDR and CDR2 SFDVKD. CDR3 length: 14 residues.

Concerning this clonotype: With a much larger clone just one base away, this may be a read error. This sequence joins TRBV14 and TRBJ1-3; D is unresolved. CDR3 length equals 15 residues. Germline V gene lookup returns CDR1 SGHDN and CDR2 FVKESK. This CDR3 reads CASSQVMGYGNTLYF. In DNA, the CDR3 is TGTGCCAGCAGCCAAGTCATGGGTTACGGAAACACCCTATATTTT.

CDR3 residues: CASSATGNSHYEQYF. Written as DNA, the CDR3 is TGTGCCAGCAGTGCAACCGGCAACTCCCACTACGAGCAGTACTTC. The chain joins TRBV6-1 to TRBJ2-7; the D is unclear. Trimming took 4 bases from V and 3 from J, leaving 16 bases between them. The CDR3 covers 15 residues. From germline, CDR1 is MNHNS and CDR2 SASEGT.

Many counts were recorded for this clonotype. V usage is TRBV9 and J usage is TRBJ1-1; 8 bases map to TRBD1. CDR3 size: 15 residues. Trimming cost V 4 bases and J 1 base; bases outside gene matches: 6. Germline V gives CDR1 SGDLS, CDR2 YYNGEE. Here the CDR3 DNA reads TGTGCCAGCAGCCCACGGACAGGGTCGAACACTGAAGCTTTCTTT. Protein sequence: CASSPRTGSNTEAFF.

In this sample, this clonotype turned up many times. This CDR3 is missing its conserved last phenylalanine or tryptophan, likely due to a read error. The rearrangement uses TRBV7-2 and TRBJ1-6, with 7 positions matching TRBD1. Unmatched junction bases numbered 10, after V lost 5 bases and J lost 9 bases. The CDR3 consists of 15 residues. Germline CDR1 and CDR2: SGHTA and FQGNSA. As DNA, the CDR3 is TGTGCCAGCAGCCCAACGACAGGGCGAGCTTCACCCCTCCACCTT. This translates into CASSPTTGRASPLHL.

Comments on this clonotype: One end of the junction varies from germline; a read error may be responsible. The V and J genes are TRBV27 and TRBJ2-7; no clear D gene. The germline V gene encodes CDR1 MNHEY and CDR2 SMNVEV (reference sequence). CDR3 length equals 13 residues. CDR3 sequence (DNA): TGTGCCAGCAGCACGGTCAGTAGCTACGATCAGTACTTC. It is translated as CASSTVSSYDQYF.

The gene calls are TRBV12-3 or TRBV12-4 and TRBJ1-1; a weak D match, TRBD1 (5 bases). CDR3 length equals 13 residues. Trimming shortened V by 4 bases and J by 3 bases, and 9 bases separated the two germline ends. DNA of the CDR3: TGTGCCAGCAGTTCGGGGGTGGACACTGAAGCTTTCTTT. It encodes CASSSGVDTEAFF.

This clonotype has ten or more counts. The V gene is TRBV6-2 or TRBV6-3, the J gene TRBJ1-5, with D possibly matching TRBD1 (5 bases). Germline V lookup: CDR1 MNHEY, CDR2 SVGEGT. This CDR3 has 12 residues. V was pared by 3 bases and J by 6 bases, with 6 bases between. The CDR3 sequence: CASSYGGQPQHF. CDR3 DNA: TGTGCCAGCAGTTATGGGGGTCAGCCCCAGCATTTT.

This clonotype was counted many times. The chain is built from TRBV6-5 and TRBJ2-5; 7 nucleotides line up with TRBD2. This CDR3 has 16 residues. The V gene end was trimmed by 2 bases and the J gene end by 2 bases; junction bases not matched to a gene: 8. Looked up from germline, CDR1 is MNHEY and CDR2 is SVGAGI. The chain's CDR3 is CASSYRAGVAQETQYF. The CDR3 DNA reads TGTGCCAGCAGTTACCGGGCGGGAGTTGCTCAAGAGACCCAGTACTTC.

This clonotype has only a few counts. The V gene is TRBV5-1, the J gene TRBJ2-6, with unresolved D. The germline V and J ends were trimmed by 0 bases and 0 bases, with 13 bases remaining between them. The CDR3 has 18 amino acids. CDR1 and CDR2 from the germline V gene are SGHRS and YFSETQ. Here the CDR3 reads CASSLEGPQFSGANVLTF. In nucleotides, the CDR3 is TGCGCCAGCAGCTTGGAAGGCCCACAGTTCTCTGGGGCCAACGTCCTGACTTTC.

Details on this clonotype: A much larger clone is a single base away; this may be a read error. Written as DNA, the CDR3 is TGCATCGTCCGACAGGGGAGTTCTGCCGAGCAGTACTTC. It codes for CIVRQGSSAEQYF. This chain links TRBV29-1 with TRBJ2-7; 8 bases match TRBD1. The germline V gene encodes CDR1 SQVTM and CDR2 ANQGSEA. The CDR3 totals 13 residues.

The table lists this clonotype with many counts. The rearrangement links TRBV15 to TRBJ2-5; 7 bases fit TRBD1. Germline V lookup: CDR1 LNHNV, CDR2 YYDKDF (reference sequence). This CDR3 has 16 residues. After removal of 3 bases from V and 5 bases from J, the junction contained 12 bases not matched to a gene. The CDR3 DNA reads as TGTGCCACCAGCAGGACAGGGAGTTCCTTCAGGGAGACCCAGTACTTC. Translation: CATSRTGSSFRETQYF.

Note on this clonotype: This clone may be a read error of a much larger clone one base away. This chain joins TRBV6-1 and TRBJ2-7; D is possibly TRBD2 (5 bases). Germline values: CDR1 MNHNS, CDR2 SASEGT. The CDR3 runs 13 residues. DNA for the CDR3: TGTGCCAGCAGTGAAGCCCGCGGGTACGAGCAGTGCTTC. It is translated as CASSEARGYEQCF.

This clonotype has a count of ten or more. V gene TRBV5-1 combines with J gene TRBJ1-5; D perhaps matches TRBD1 (5 bases). Trimming cost V 0 bases and J 5 bases, with 12 bases left between them. Germline V gives CDR1 SGHRS, CDR2 YFSETQ. The CDR3 covers 15 residues. CDR3 DNA sequence: TGCGCCAGCAGCTTGGTTGGGGGTAGGGATCAGCCCCAGCATTTT. This translates into CASSLVGGRDQPQHF.

This clonotype was recorded many times. V usage is TRBV6-5 and J usage is TRBJ1-5; 8 nucleotides match TRBD1. This CDR3 has 14 amino acids. V lost 2 bases, J lost 7 bases, and 4 bases stayed unmatched. Germline assignment: CDR1 MNHEY and CDR2 SVGAGI. As DNA, the CDR3 is TGTGCCAGCAGTTACGAGGACAGGGCGCAGCCCCAGCATTTT. Its translation: CASSYEDRAQPQHF.

This clonotype was observed many times. The chain links TRBV20-1 to TRBJ2-7; D is perhaps TRBD1 (6 bases). This CDR3 spans 10 amino acids. In germline, CDR1 is DFQATT, CDR2 SNEGSKA (reference sequence). V lost 6 bases to trimming and J lost 7 bases, with 10 bases between them. CDR3 nucleotides: TGCAGTGCGAACAGGGAGGAGCAGTACTTC. Its protein is CSANREEQYF.

The table lists this clonotype with many counts. The chain uses TRBV10-3 and TRBJ1-1, with D maybe TRBD1 (5 bases). Trimming left V 10 bases short and J 4 bases short, with 13 bases between. This CDR3 has 12 residues. From germline, CDR1 is ENHRY and CDR2 SYGVKD. For the CDR3, the DNA is TGTGCCACATTAGGGACTAGCACTGAAGCTTTCTTT. It encodes CATLGTSTEAFF.

Concerning this clonotype: This may be a read error, as it is one base from a much larger clone. This chain joins TRBV28 and TRBJ1-5; D remains ambiguous. The CDR3 is 16 amino acids. Per germline, CDR1 MDHEN and CDR2 SYDVKM. V was pared by 5 bases and J by 4 bases, with 18 bases between. The CDR3 DNA sequence: TGTGCCAGCAGTAGCAGCAGGCGGGGTGGTAATCAGCCCCAGCATTTT. Its translation: CASSSSRRGGNQPQHF.

This clonotype was seen only a few times. The chain recombines TRBV6-5 with TRBJ2-2, with D uncertain. This CDR3 has 14 residues. V was trimmed by 2 bases and J by 6 bases, leaving 10 bases between them. The germline V gene encodes CDR1 MNHEY and CDR2 SVGAGI. This chain's CDR3 is CASSYHIGAGELFF. The CDR3 nucleotides read TGTGCCAGCAGTTACCACATTGGGGCCGGGGAGCTGTTTTTT.

This clonotype occurred many times. This chain links TRBV15 with TRBJ2-7; D not certain. Trimming cost V 5 bases and J 0 bases, with 11 bases left between them. The V gene's germline CDR1 is LNHNV and CDR2 YYDKDF (reference sequence). The length of the CDR3 is 14 residues. The CDR3 protein is CATSPSRSSYEQYF. In nucleotides, the CDR3 is TGTGCCACCAGCCCGAGCAGGAGCTCCTACGAGCAGTACTTC.

This clonotype came up many times. The V gene is TRBV18, the J gene TRBJ2-5; D possibly uses TRBD1 or TRBD2 (5 bases each). The V gene lost 2 bases and the J gene lost 1 base, with 14 bases spanning the gap. Germline V gene data show CDR1 as KGHSH and CDR2 as LQKENI. The CDR3 has 16 amino acids. The CDR3 sequence is CASSPRDRVTQETQYF. The CDR3 DNA follows: TGTGCCAGCTCACCAAGGGACCGTGTAACCCAAGAGACCCAGTACTTC.

This clonotype has at least ten counts. The V and J genes are TRBV25-1 and TRBJ1-1; D call uncertain. CDR3 size: 14 residues. The germline V and J ends were trimmed by 3 bases and 10 bases, with 18 bases remaining between them. Germline-derived CDR1 and CDR2 are MGHDK and SYGVNS. CDR3: CASSESTNPWGAFF. In DNA, the CDR3 is TGTGCCAGCAGTGAGTCAACCAACCCCTGGGGAGCTTTCTTT.

This clonotype was counted between two and nine times. Here the CDR3 reads CASSPQGKPLNTEAFF. Written as DNA, the CDR3 is TGTGCCAGCAGCCCCCAGGGGAAACCACTGAACACTGAAGCTTTCTTT. J is TRBJ1-1 and V is TRBV9, with D possibly TRBD1 on 6 matching bases. The V and J ends lost 4 bases and 0 bases respectively, with 16 bases between them. From germline, CDR1 is SGDLS and CDR2 YYNGEE. The CDR3 has 16 residues.

The J gene is TRBJ1-5, the V gene TRBV12-3 or TRBV12-4; D is unclear. The CDR3 consists of 15 residues. V lost 2 bases to trimming and J lost 0 bases, with 8 bases between them. The CDR3 nucleotides are TGTGCCAGCAGTTTAATAGGGAGTAGCAATCAGCCCCAGCATTTT. It specifies CASSLIGSSNQPQHF.

This clonotype has ten or more counts. V and J are TRBV5-1 and TRBJ1-2; a possible D gene is TRBD1 (6 bases). Germline-derived CDR1 and CDR2 are SGHRS and YFSETQ. The CDR3 spans 15 residues. The V end lost 0 bases, the J end lost 8 bases, and 17 bases lay between the germline ends. The CDR3, as DNA: TGCGCCAGCAGCTTGGGTACCGGGGGCGCGGGAGGCTACACCTTC. It translates to CASSLGTGGAGGYTF.

This clonotype was counted many times. The chain links TRBV6-5 to TRBJ2-7; possibly TRBD1 for D (5 bases). Germline V gives CDR1 MNHEY, CDR2 SVGAGI. The CDR3 consists of 13 residues. Trimming cost V 3 bases and J 5 bases, with 11 bases left between them. The CDR3: CASSYSGADEQYF. The CDR3 nucleotides are TGTGCCAGCAGTTATTCTGGGGCCGACGAGCAGTACTTC.

This clonotype has a count of ten or more. This chain connects TRBV12-3 or TRBV12-4 to TRBJ2-2; D possibly corresponds to TRBD1 (5 bases). Deletions cut 3 bases from V and 3 bases from J, with 8 bases between. CDR3 length: 14 residues. The CDR3 here is CASSLARDTGELFF. CDR3 nucleotide sequence: TGTGCCAGCAGTTTGGCCAGGGACACCGGGGAGCTGTTTTTT.

A note on this clonotype: A much larger clonotype is one base distant, so this may be a read error. The chain recombines TRBV4-1 with TRBJ1-5, with D possibly being TRBD1 (6 bases). The CDR3 length is 16 residues. CDR1 and CDR2 from the germline V gene are MGHRA and YSYEKL. The CDR3 DNA sequence: TGCGCCAGCAGTCCGTCGGGACACCTTAGCAATCAGCCCCAGCAGTTT. Its protein product is CASSPSGHLSNQPQQF.

This clonotype was observed a few times. V gene TRBV18 combines with J gene TRBJ1-2; TRBD1 is a possible D gene (6 bases). The CDR3 consists of 14 residues. V was shortened by 5 bases and J by 1 base, with 11 bases between the two germline ends. From germline, CDR1 is KGHSH and CDR2 LQKENI. CDR3 sequence (DNA): TGTGCCAGCTCAACAGGGACGGTTAACTATGGCTACACCTTC. This translates into CASSTGTVNYGYTF.